This T cell receptor (beta chain) originates from a study of T-cell memory formation after mild COVID-19. TCRdb re-derived calls from the 5' RACE reads in MiXCR, one entry per CDR3 protein. This repertoire shows tens of thousands of distinct CDR3 sequences, roughly 16% found once; its top ten account for around two fifths. This clonotype was counted many times. The antigen remains unidentified. Overall study findings and caveats: Day 15 to 85 contracting clones showed balanced CD4/CD8; later expanders leaned CD4+. Some clones that responded turned up in pre-infection memory, which suggests that cross-reactive memory joined in. Contracting CD4+ clones lay largely in CM and EM, with CD8+ ones residing in EMRA.

The CDR3 length is 15 residues. V lost 0 bases and J 4 bases, leaving 13 bases between the germline ends. CDR1 and CDR2 from the germline V gene are LGHNA and YNFKEQ. The clonotype was recovered from a man aged 18 to 30 who had mild COVID-19 (a few samples of this study predate the infection). Cell type and time point are not known. The chain combines TRBV4-2 with TRBJ2-7; no clear D. Sequencing was performed on PBMCs or a T cell subset sorted from them (not recorded which). CDR3 coding DNA: TGTGCCAGCAGCCAAGATGGGAACGGGCCATACGAGCAGTACGTC. This sequence encodes CASSQDGNGPYEQYV.